This T cell receptor (beta chain) was profiled in a study of cytomegalovirus exposure and HLA in healthy donors. Study-wide background: Early released data had about 80 million unique TCRs, all coming from HLA-typed donors.

60 Vbeta and 13 Jbeta primers were used in PCR. TCRdb keeps only in-frame clones here, not all; method: immunoSEQ multiplex PCR. Of some 100,000 clones in the sample, roughly three quarters were seen once. V shed 2 bases and J 2 bases; nucleotides not matched to a gene: 2. This CDR3 contains 15 residues. Germline CDR1 LNHDA, CDR2 SQIVND (reference sequence). This clone was found once. The antigen remains undetermined. Study findings and constraints: Links to common viral pathogens appeared, in a later analysis, for several of the most significant clusters.

This sequence originates from a woman in her fifties or sixties in good health and CMV-seropositive. Sample: PBMCs. V gene TRBV19 combines with J gene TRBJ1-5; 8 bases match TRBD1. Here the CDR3 reads CASSIMGQGNQPQHF. The DNA for the CDR3 is TGTGCCAGTAGTATAATGGGACAGGGCAATCAGCCCCAGCATTTT.